Listed here are 24 T cell receptor beta chains from one sample, sequenced in a study of T cell repertoires in cytomegalovirus infection. No cognate antigen is known for these TCRs. Using its own MiXCR run on the reads, TCRdb lists one record per CDR3 protein. The sample holds about 920,000 distinct CDR3 sequences; around 32% are singletons and the top ten take about 14%. This specimen was cultured CD8+ T cells from PBMCs, taken from culture after CMV antigen stimulation. These receptor sequences come from a human donor in good health (CMV status not recorded). Some clones in this sample may be carry-over from other donors' samples.

This chain joins TRBV4-1 and TRBJ2-4; D call uncertain. Germline V gives CDR1 MGHRA, CDR2 YSYEKL. Trimming removed 4 bases from V and 4 bases from J, with 8 bases in between. The CDR3 runs to 13 residues. As DNA, the CDR3 is TGCGCCAGCAGCCGAGTCTATAAAAACATTCAGTACTTC. The encoded protein is CASSRVYKNIQYF.

A few counts support this clonotype. This chain links TRBV28 with TRBJ1-5; no firm D call. Trimming pared 5 bases from V and 4 bases from J, leaving 12 bases between. Germline V lookup: CDR1 MDHEN, CDR2 SYDVKM. There are 14 residues in the CDR3. CDR3 nucleotide sequence: TGTGCCAGCAGTCCCATATACAATAATCAGCCCCAGCATTTT. Translated: CASSPIYNNQPQHF. Full variable domain (rest looked up from reference TRBV28 and TRBJ1-5): DVKVTQSSRYLVKRTGEKVFLECVQDMDHENMFWYRQDPGLGLRLIYFSYDVKMKEKGDIPEGYSVSREKKERFSLILESASTNQTSMYLCASSPIYNNQPQHFGDGTRLSIL.

CDR3 in DNA: TGTGCCAGCAGCTCCCCGACAGATATTAGCTCCTACGAGCAGTACTTC. Its translation: CASSSPTDISSYEQYF. This sequence joins TRBV7-9 and TRBJ2-7; maybe TRBD1 (5 bases). V lost 4 bases, J lost 0 bases, and 16 bases lay in between. CDR1 is SEHNR, CDR2 FQNEAQ, per germline (reference sequence). The length of the CDR3 is 16 residues.

The V gene is TRBV11-2, the J gene TRBJ2-3, with TRBD1 as a possible D gene (6 bases). The germline V and J ends were trimmed by 4 bases and 7 bases, with 21 bases remaining between them. This CDR3 is built from 16 residues. Looked up from germline, CDR1 is SGHAT and CDR2 is FQNNGV. CDR3 region: CASSSSGRGFMNTQYF. DNA for the CDR3: TGTGCCAGCAGCTCTTCGGGCAGGGGATTTATGAATACGCAGTATTTT.

The genes are TRBV27 and TRBJ2-3; D not resolved. V lost 4 bases and J 2 bases, leaving 10 bases between the germline ends. The CDR3 has 14 residues. Per the germline V gene, CDR1 is MNHEY and CDR2 is SMNVEV (reference sequence). The DNA of the CDR3 is TGTGCCAGCAGTTCCTGGGATGACACAGATACGCAGTATTTT. Protein sequence: CASSSWDDTDTQYF.

The CDR3 sequence is CASVGYAEAFF. Written as DNA, the CDR3 is TGTGCCAGCGTCGGGTATGCTGAAGCTTTCTTT. This rearrangement joins TRBV2 to TRBJ1-1; D is unclear. Germline lookup yields CDR1 SNHLY and CDR2 FYNNEI. The germline V and J ends were trimmed by 8 bases and 6 bases, with 10 bases remaining between them. The CDR3 length is 11 residues.

A remark on this clonotype: This may arise from a read error, as a much more abundant clone is one base away. This chain joins TRBV7-9 and TRBJ2-1; either TRBD1 or TRBD2 may supply D (6 bases each). CDR1 and CDR2 (germline): SEHNR, FQNEAQ (reference sequence). The CDR3 length is 15 residues. The chain's CDR3 is CVSSLVGGPSREQFF. CDR3 bases: TGTGTCAGCAGCTTAGTCGGGGGCCCCTCCAGGGAGCAGTTCTTC.

The V call is TRBV12-3 or TRBV12-4, the J call TRBJ1-2, with no clear D. This CDR3 has 21 residues. V was clipped by 6 bases and J by 2 bases, with 34 bases between them. CDR3 protein: CASSPARKTDPAPSFNYGYTF. DNA for the CDR3: TGTGCCAGCAGCCCCGCCCGTAAAACAGATCCCGCACCCTCTTTCAACTATGGCTACACCTTC.

The genes are TRBV5-4 and TRBJ1-6; no firm D call. This CDR3 is built from 13 residues. CDR1 and CDR2 (germline): SGHNT, YYREEE (reference sequence). V was cut by 2 bases and J by 10 bases, with 10 bases left in between. CDR3 amino acids: CASSLGRRSPLHF. CDR3 nucleotide sequence: TGTGCCAGCAGCTTAGGGAGGCGGTCACCCCTCCACTTT.

This clonotype came up a few times. The genes are TRBV19 and TRBJ1-2; TRBD1 agrees at 7 bases. Germline values: CDR1 LNHDA, CDR2 SQIVND (reference sequence). The CDR3 covers 15 residues. V lost 3 bases to trimming and J lost 8 bases; unmatched junction nucleotides: 12. In DNA form, the CDR3 reads TGTGCCAGTAGTATCGGCGTGACAGGGTGGAGCGGCTACACCTTC. Translating it yields CASSIGVTGWSGYTF.

The chain links TRBV6-5 to TRBJ2-5, with D maybe TRBD1 (6 bases). The germline V gene has CDR1 MNHEY and CDR2 SVGAGI. The CDR3 consists of 13 residues. V was trimmed by 7 bases and J by 4 bases, leaving 13 bases between them. This chain's CDR3 is CASTRTGLETQYF. CDR3 DNA: TGTGCCAGCACCCGAACAGGGTTAGAGACCCAGTACTTC.

This clonotype has a count of ten or more. The V and J genes are TRBV7-2 and TRBJ1-1, with unresolved D. The CDR3 length is 15 residues. The V and J ends lost 0 bases and 3 bases respectively, with 11 bases between them. Germline V gene data show CDR1 as SGHTA and CDR2 as FQGNSA. This CDR3 reads CASSLASYGDTEAFF. The CDR3 coding sequence is TGTGCCAGCAGCTTAGCATCATACGGGGACACTGAAGCTTTCTTT.

This clonotype was observed a few times. The chain has TRBV12-3 or TRBV12-4 and TRBJ2-2, with unresolved D. This CDR3 has 13 amino acids. V was trimmed by 7 bases and J by 6 bases, leaving 12 bases between them. The DNA for the CDR3 is TGTGCCAGCACCCCGGATGGGGCCGGGGAGCTGTTTTTT. Its translation: CASTPDGAGELFF.

This rearrangement joins TRBV6-1 to TRBJ2-3; 12 nucleotides agree with TRBD2. Germline V CDR1 and CDR2: MNHNS, SASEGT. This CDR3 is 17 amino acids long. Trimming took 0 bases from V and 4 from J; bases not matched to a gene: 5. The DNA of the CDR3 is TGTGCCAGCAGTGAAGCCTCTCTAGCGGGGGGGTCAGATACGCAGTATTTT. Residues: CASSEASLAGGSDTQYF.

V and J are TRBV27 and TRBJ2-1; D call uncertain. From germline, CDR1 is MNHEY and CDR2 SMNVEV (reference sequence). V dropped 9 bases and J dropped 9 bases, with 6 bases sitting between them. This CDR3 has 9 amino acids. The CDR3 sequence is CASGPEQFF. Written as DNA, the CDR3 is TGTGCCAGTGGACCTGAGCAGTTCTTC.

The V call is TRBV11-3, the J call TRBJ2-1; the D gene is possibly TRBD1 (6 bases). Germline V gives CDR1 SGHNT, CDR2 YENEEA. The CDR3 contains 15 residues. The V end lost 4 bases, the J end lost 0 bases, and 10 bases lay between the germline ends. Here the CDR3 DNA reads TGTGCCAGCAGCTATCACAGGGACTCCTACAATGAGCAGTTCTTC. It specifies CASSYHRDSYNEQFF.

V gene TRBV19 combines with J gene TRBJ2-4, with 9 bases aligning to TRBD1. The junction had 6 bases not matched to a gene; V was cut back by 7 bases and J by 2 bases. CDR1 LNHDA and CDR2 SQIVND come from the germline V gene (reference sequence). The CDR3 extends over 15 amino acids. The CDR3 is CASKDRGESKNIQYF. In DNA form, the CDR3 reads TGTGCCAGTAAGGACAGGGGCGAATCCAAAAACATTCAGTACTTC.

There are a few counts of this clonotype. This chain connects TRBV12-3 or TRBV12-4 to TRBJ2-7; no clear D gene. V gave up 7 bases and J gave up 4 bases, with 14 bases separating them. The CDR3 spans 13 residues. The CDR3 loop is CASNPPPPYEQYV. The DNA of the CDR3 is TGTGCCAGCAATCCTCCCCCACCGTACGAGCAGTACGTC.

This clonotype was seen only a few times. The V and J genes are TRBV4-2 and TRBJ1-2; maybe TRBD1 (5 bases). The germline V gene has CDR1 LGHNA and CDR2 YNFKEQ. Trimming left V 0 bases short and J 13 bases short, with 15 bases between. The CDR3 sequence is 13 residues long. For the CDR3, the DNA is TGTGCCAGCAGCCAAGATTTACAGGTGGCCTCCACCTTC. As protein: CASSQDLQVASTF.

There are a few counts of this clonotype. DNA for the CDR3: TGTGCCATCAGTGCCGGGGGCTGGAACACTGAAGCTTTCTTT. Its protein is CAISAGGWNTEAFF. The V call is TRBV10-3, the J call TRBJ1-1; the D gene is possibly TRBD1 (6 bases). Germline CDR1 is ENHRY and CDR2 is SYGVKD. The V gene lost 4 bases and the J gene lost 1 base, with 10 bases spanning the gap. The CDR3 is 14 residues long.

The chain couples TRBV7-6 to TRBJ2-3; maybe TRBD2 (6 bases). The V end was cut by 0 bases, the J end by 12 bases, with 16 bases between. Germline V gives CDR1 SGHVS, CDR2 FNYEAQ. The CDR3 has 14 amino acids. The CDR3 region is CASSLARGYKEQYF. CDR3 in DNA: TGTGCCAGCAGCTTAGCGCGGGGCTACAAGGAACAGTATTTT.

The chain joins TRBV7-9 to TRBJ1-6; 8 bases align to TRBD1. CDR1 and CDR2 from the germline V gene are SEHNR and FQNEAQ (reference sequence). Trimming at V came to 4 bases and at J to 7 bases, leaving 9 bases not matched to a gene. This CDR3 is 16 amino acids long. The CDR3 protein is CASSSRTTGANSPLHF. CDR3 DNA sequence: TGTGCCAGCAGCTCCAGAACGACAGGGGCGAATTCACCCCTCCACTTT.

This clonotype was counted between two and nine times. CDR3 protein: CASTSDNEQFF. The CDR3 DNA is TGTGCCAGTACGTCGGACAATGAGCAGTTCTTC. The chain joins TRBV19 to TRBJ2-1; D is uncertain. Germline V gene sequence: CDR1 LNHDA, CDR2 SQIVND (reference sequence). The V gene lost 7 bases and the J gene lost 5 bases, with 6 bases spanning the gap. This CDR3 contains 11 residues.

The chain joins TRBV6-5 to TRBJ2-2; the match to TRBD1 covers 10 bases. Germline V gene sequence: CDR1 MNHEY, CDR2 SVGAGI. The CDR3 covers 16 residues. The V and J ends lost 5 bases and 5 bases, in that order; junction bases with no gene match: 8. CDR3 sequence: CASSLGTGDSTGELFF. The CDR3 DNA is TGTGCCAGCAGTCTAGGGACAGGGGATAGTACCGGGGAGCTGTTTTTT.